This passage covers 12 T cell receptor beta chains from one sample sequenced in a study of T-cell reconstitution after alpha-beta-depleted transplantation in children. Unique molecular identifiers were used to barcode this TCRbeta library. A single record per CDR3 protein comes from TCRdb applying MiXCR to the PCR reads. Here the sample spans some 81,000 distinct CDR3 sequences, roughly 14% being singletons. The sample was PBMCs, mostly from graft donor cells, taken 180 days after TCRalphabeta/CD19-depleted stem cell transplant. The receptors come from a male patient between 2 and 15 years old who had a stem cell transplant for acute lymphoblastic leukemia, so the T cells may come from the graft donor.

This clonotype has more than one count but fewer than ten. The CDR3 protein is CASSEERGPYEQYF. The CDR3 DNA reads TGTGCCAGCAGTGAAGAGCGGGGTCCCTACGAGCAGTACTTC. The rearrangement links TRBV6-4 to TRBJ2-7; 7 bases are a match to TRBD2. V lost 3 bases, J lost 2 bases, and 4 bases stayed unmatched. CDR1 MRHNA and CDR2 SNTAGT come from the germline V gene. The CDR3 sequence is 14 residues long.

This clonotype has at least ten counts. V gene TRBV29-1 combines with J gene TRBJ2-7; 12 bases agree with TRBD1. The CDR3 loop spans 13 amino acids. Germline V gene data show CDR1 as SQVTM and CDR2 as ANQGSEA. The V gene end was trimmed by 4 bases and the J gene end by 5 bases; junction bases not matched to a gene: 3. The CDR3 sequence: CSVGGQGAHEQYF. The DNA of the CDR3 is TGCAGCGTTGGGGGACAGGGGGCTCACGAGCAGTACTTC.

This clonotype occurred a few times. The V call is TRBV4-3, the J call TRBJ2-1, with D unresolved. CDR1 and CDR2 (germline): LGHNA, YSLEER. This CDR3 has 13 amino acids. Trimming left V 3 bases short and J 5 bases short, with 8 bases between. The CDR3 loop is CASSQLEHNEQFF. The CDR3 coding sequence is TGCGCCAGCAGCCAGCTAGAACACAATGAGCAGTTCTTC.

Written as DNA, the CDR3 is TGTGCCAGCAGACCCGGGACAGGGGGGAGTAATGGCTACACCTTC. It codes for CASRPGTGGSNGYTF. The chain combines TRBV6-1 with TRBJ1-2; 11 nucleotides match TRBD1. Germline V gene data show CDR1 as MNHNS and CDR2 as SASEGT. With 6 bases clipped from V and 6 bases from J, the junction kept 9 bases outside the gene matches. The CDR3 has 15 amino acids.

CDR3 sequence (DNA): TGTGCCAGCAGTTGGGGCGGACTAGGGTTGGACGAGCAGTACTTC. Its translation is CASSWGGLGLDEQYF. The rearrangement links TRBV28 to TRBJ2-7; 7 positions agree with TRBD2. V shed 4 bases, J shed 5 bases, and the junction held 11 bases outside the gene matches. This CDR3 spans 15 amino acids. Germline V CDR1 and CDR2: MDHEN, SYDVKM.

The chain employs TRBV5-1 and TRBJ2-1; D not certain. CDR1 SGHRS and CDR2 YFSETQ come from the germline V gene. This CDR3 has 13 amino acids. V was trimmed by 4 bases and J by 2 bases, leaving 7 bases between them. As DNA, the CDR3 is TGCGCCAGCAGCAGGGCCCCCTACAATGAGCAGTTCTTC. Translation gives CASSRAPYNEQFF.

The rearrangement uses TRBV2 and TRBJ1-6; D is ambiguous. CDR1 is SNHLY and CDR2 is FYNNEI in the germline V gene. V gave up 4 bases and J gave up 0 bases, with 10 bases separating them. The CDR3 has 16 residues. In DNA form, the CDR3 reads TGTGCCAGCAGTGGAGGTCAGAGCTCCTATAATTCACCCCTCCACTTT. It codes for CASSGGQSSYNSPLHF.

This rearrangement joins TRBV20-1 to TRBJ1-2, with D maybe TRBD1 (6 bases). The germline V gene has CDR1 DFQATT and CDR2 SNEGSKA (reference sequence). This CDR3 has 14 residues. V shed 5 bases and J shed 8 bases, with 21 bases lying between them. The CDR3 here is CSALGYRVADGYTF. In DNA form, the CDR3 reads TGCAGTGCTCTGGGCTACAGGGTGGCAGACGGCTACACCTTC.

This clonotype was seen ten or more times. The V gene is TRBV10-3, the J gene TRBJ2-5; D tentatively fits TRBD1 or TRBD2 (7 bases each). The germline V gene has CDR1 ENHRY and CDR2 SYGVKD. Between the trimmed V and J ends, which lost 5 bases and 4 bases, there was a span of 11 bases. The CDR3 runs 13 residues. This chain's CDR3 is CAISPGGGETQYF. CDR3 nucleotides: TGTGCCATCAGTCCAGGGGGGGGAGAGACCCAGTACTTC.

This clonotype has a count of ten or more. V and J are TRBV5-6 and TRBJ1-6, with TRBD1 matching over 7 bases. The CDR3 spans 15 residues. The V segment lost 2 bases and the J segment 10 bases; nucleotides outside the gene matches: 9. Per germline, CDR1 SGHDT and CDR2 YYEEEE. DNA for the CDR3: TGTGCCAGCAGCTTACGGCAGGGCAGGGGGTCACCCCTCCACTTT. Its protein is CASSLRQGRGSPLHF.

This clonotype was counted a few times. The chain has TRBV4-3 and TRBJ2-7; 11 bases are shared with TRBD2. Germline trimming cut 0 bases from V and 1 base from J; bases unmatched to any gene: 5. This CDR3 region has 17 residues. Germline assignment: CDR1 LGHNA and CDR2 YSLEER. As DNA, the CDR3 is TGCGCCAGCAGCCAAGATTCTAGCGGGAGGTATTCCTACGAGCAGTACTTC. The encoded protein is CASSQDSSGRYSYEQYF.

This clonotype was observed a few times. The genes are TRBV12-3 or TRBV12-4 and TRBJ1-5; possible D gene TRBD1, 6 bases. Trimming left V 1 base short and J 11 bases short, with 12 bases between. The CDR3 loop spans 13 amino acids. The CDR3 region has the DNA TGTGCCAGCAGTTTAGGCTCACAGGGCTCCCAGCATTTT. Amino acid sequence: CASSLGSQGSQHF.